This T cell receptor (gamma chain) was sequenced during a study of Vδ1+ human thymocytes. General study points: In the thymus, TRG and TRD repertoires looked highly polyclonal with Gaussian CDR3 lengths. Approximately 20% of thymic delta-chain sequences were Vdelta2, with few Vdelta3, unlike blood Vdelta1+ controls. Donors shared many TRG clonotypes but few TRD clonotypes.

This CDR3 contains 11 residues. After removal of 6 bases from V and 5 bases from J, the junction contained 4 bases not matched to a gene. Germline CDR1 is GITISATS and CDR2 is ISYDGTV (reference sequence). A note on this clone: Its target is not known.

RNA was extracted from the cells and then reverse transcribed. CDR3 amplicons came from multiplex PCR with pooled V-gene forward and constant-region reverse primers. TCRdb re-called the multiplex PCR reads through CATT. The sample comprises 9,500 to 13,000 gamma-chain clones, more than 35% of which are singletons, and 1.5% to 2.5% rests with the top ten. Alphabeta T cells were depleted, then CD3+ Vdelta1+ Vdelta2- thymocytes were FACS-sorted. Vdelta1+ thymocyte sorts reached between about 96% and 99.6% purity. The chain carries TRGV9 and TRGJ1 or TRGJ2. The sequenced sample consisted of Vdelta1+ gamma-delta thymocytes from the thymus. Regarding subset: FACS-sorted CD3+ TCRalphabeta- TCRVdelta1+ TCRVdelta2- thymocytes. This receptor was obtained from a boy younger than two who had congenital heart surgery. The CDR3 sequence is CALWSHYKKLF. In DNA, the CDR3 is TGTGCCTTGTGGAGTCATTATAAGAAACTCTTT.